These T cell receptor beta chains were read from a single sample in a study of blood T cell repertoires in COVID-19. TCRdb keeps only in-frame clones here, not all; method: immunoSEQ multiplex PCR. The sample includes approximately 250,000 clones, more than 80% of them seen just once. The specimen was peripheral blood. All receptors derive from a young man who had recovered from COVID-19. CDR3s include the opening cysteine and the closing phenylalanine or tryptophan. A D gene is named only where the DNA matches it firmly. Where a row states a size, it is once, few, many or the class of an expanded clone; other rows omit it.

D	V	size	J	DNA	CDR3
NA	TRBV11-2	NA	TRBJ1-1	TGTGCCAGTGCGGCTCAAATGAACACTGAAGCTTTCTTT	CASAAQMNTEAFF
NA	TRBV19	few	TRBJ1-5	TGTGCCAGTAGTATAGGACTCGGGGGTAATCAGCCCCAGCATTTT	CASSIGLGGNQPQHF
NA	TRBV20-1	few	TRBJ2-7	TGCAGTGCTGTAGATGGCTACGAGCAGTACTTC	CSAVDGYEQYF
TRBD1	TRBV10-2	NA	TRBJ1-2	TGCGCCAGCAGTGAGACCTTCCAACAGGGGGCGAATGGCTACACCTTC	CASSETFQQGANGYTF
NA	TRBV6-1	NA	TRBJ1-5	TGTGCCAGCAGAGAAGGACTTTCGGAGCCCCAGCATTTT	CASREGLSEPQHF
TRBD1	TRBV25-1	NA	TRBJ2-3	TGTGCCAGCAGCCGGGACAGGGGGTGGGTTCCAGATACGCAGTATTTT	CASSRDRGWVPDTQYF
NA	TRBV3-1/TRBV3-2	NA	TRBJ1-2	TGTGCCAGCAGCCAAGATCTAAACACAGGGCGCGGCTACACCTTC	CASSQDLNTGRGYTF
NA	TRBV3-1/TRBV3-2	NA	TRBJ2-1	TGTGCCAGCAGCCAAGATAAGGTAGCGTATCCCTACAATGAGCAGTTCTTC	CASSQDKVAYPYNEQFF
TRBD2	TRBV7-2	NA	TRBJ2-3	TGTGCCAGCAGCTTATGGCTAGCGGGACTAGTGGATACGCAGTATTTT	CASSLWLAGLVDTQYF
TRBD1	TRBV7-9	NA	TRBJ1-5	TGTGCCAGCAGCTTAACCCGGGACAGTAATCAGCCCCAGCATTTT	CASSLTRDSNQPQHF
TRBD1	TRBV19	NA	TRBJ1-1	TGTTCGACAGGGGGTCTGCTCGAAGCTTTCTTT	CSTGGLLEAFF